The 28 T cell receptor beta chains given below trace back to one sample, sequenced in a study of cytomegalovirus exposure and HLA in healthy donors (dated by TCRdb to the late 2010s). Library construction relied on the immunoSEQ multiplex PCR assay. For the multiplex PCR, a mixture combining 60 forward primers for TCR Vbeta segments and 13 reverse primers for TCR Jbeta segments was used. The table comes from immuneACCESS by way of TCRdb, which keeps in-frame sequences with V and J called. Part of the clones is missing from these tables; in studies checked, under half for an unresolved V gene and the rest for unknown reasons. Within this sample are hundreds of thousands of clones, with almost 80% of them counted one time only. The top ten clonotypes cover around 4% of the sample. The specimen sequenced was PBMCs. These receptors all stem from a male donor in good health and CMV-seronegative.

This clone has at least ten counts. The V call is TRBV5-6, the J call TRBJ1-3; D is unresolved. This CDR3 comprises 15 residues. Trimming took 1 base from V and 2 from J, leaving 10 bases between them. CDR1 SGHDT and CDR2 YYEEEE come from the germline V gene. As DNA, the CDR3 is TGTGCCAGCAGCTTGAATACTGGGCCTGGAAACACCATATATTTT. Its translation is CASSLNTGPGNTIYF.

This chain connects TRBV9 to TRBJ1-1; 11 bases are a match to TRBD1. This CDR3 contains 13 residues. Looked up from germline, CDR1 is SGDLS and CDR2 is YYNGEE. The ends lost 6 bases at V and 6 bases at J; junction bases unmatched: 4. This CDR3 is CASNRGQGAEAFF. The DNA for the CDR3 is TGTGCCAGCAACCGGGGACAGGGGGCTGAAGCTTTCTTT.

The CDR3: CASRGDSSNQPQHF. CDR3 nucleotide sequence: TGTGCCAGCAGAGGTGACAGCAGCAATCAGCCCCAGCATTTT. The chain uses TRBV2 and TRBJ1-5; possible D gene TRBD1, 5 bases. The CDR3 loop spans 14 amino acids. Germline CDR1 and CDR2: SNHLY and FYNNEI. V was clipped by 6 bases and J by 1 base, with 10 bases between them.

This clone came up many times. The chain has TRBV25-1 and TRBJ1-5; a possible D gene is TRBD1 (6 bases). V was clipped by 3 bases and J by 7 bases, with 19 bases between them. This CDR3 is 16 amino acids long. Germline lookup yields CDR1 MGHDK and CDR2 SYGVNS. The CDR3 here is CASSDARVGGHQPQHF. The CDR3 DNA reads TGTGCCAGCAGTGATGCCCGAGTGGGGGGGCACCAGCCCCAGCATTTT. Full variable domain (rest looked up from reference TRBV25-1 and TRBJ1-5): EADIYQTPRYLVIGTGKKITLECSQTMGHDKMYWYQQDPGMELHLIHYSYGVNSTEKGDLSSESTVSRIRTEHFPLTLESARPSHTSQYLCASSDARVGGHQPQHFGDGTRLSIL.

The chain couples TRBV30 to TRBJ2-7; possible D gene TRBD1, 6 bases. The V end was cut by 1 base, the J end by 2 bases, with 15 bases between. The germline V gene has CDR1 GTSNPN and CDR2 SVGIG (reference sequence). CDR3 length: 15 residues. The CDR3 region is CAWSEFRGFAYEQYF. CDR3 DNA: TGTGCCTGGAGTGAATTCAGGGGTTTCGCCTACGAGCAGTACTTC.

The V gene is TRBV5-4, the J gene TRBJ2-1; D unresolved. Trimming pared 4 bases from V and 8 bases from J, leaving 13 bases between. From germline, CDR1 is SGHNT and CDR2 YYREEE (reference sequence). The CDR3 consists of 13 residues. CDR3 DNA sequence: TGTGCCAGCAGCCTCGATACCGGTGATGAGCAGTTCTTC. As protein: CASSLDTGDEQFF.

DNA of the CDR3: TGCGCCAGCAGTGAGTCCCTCTCTGGAAACACCATATATTTT. The encoded protein is CASSESLSGNTIYF. The gene calls are TRBV10-1 and TRBJ1-3; D remains ambiguous. Trimming removed 0 bases from V and 0 bases from J, with 3 bases in between. Germline V gene data show CDR1 as WNHNN and CDR2 as SYGVQD (reference sequence). The CDR3 runs to 14 residues.

V is TRBV2 and J is TRBJ1-1; no clear D. The CDR3 has 14 amino acids. V was cut by 7 bases and J by 1 base, with 13 bases left in between. Germline V gene data show CDR1 as SNHLY and CDR2 as FYNNEI. CDR3 sequence reads: CASKTGSGNTEAFF. The CDR3 DNA reads TGTGCCAGCAAAACCGGGAGTGGGAACACTGAAGCTTTCTTT.

The CDR3 DNA is TGTGCCAGCTCACTTACTAGCGGTACGAACACCGGGGAGCTGTTTTTT. Translated, it gives CASSLTSGTNTGELFF. V is TRBV18 and J is TRBJ2-2; TRBD2 matches at 8 bases. V shed 4 bases, J shed 0 bases, and the junction held 4 bases outside the gene matches. This CDR3 is 16 amino acids long. Germline V gene data show CDR1 as KGHSH and CDR2 as LQKENI. Full variable domain (outside the CDR3, taken from reference TRBV18 and TRBJ2-2): NAGVMQNPRHLVRRRGQEARLRCSPMKGHSHVYWYRQLPEEGLKFMVYLQKENIIDESGMPKERFSAEFPKEGPSILRIQQVVRGDSAAYFCASSLTSGTNTGELFFGEGSRLTVL.

The chain has TRBV28 and TRBJ1-2; the D gene is possibly TRBD1 (5 bases). V was cut by 2 bases and J by 7 bases, with 14 bases left in between. This CDR3 has 14 residues. The germline gives CDR1 MDHEN, CDR2 SYDVKM. The CDR3 coding sequence is TGTGCCAGCAGTTTAGGTGGAGGGGCGGGTGGCTACACCTTC. It yields the protein CASSLGGGAGGYTF.

This clone has just a few counts. This chain uses TRBV4-2 with TRBJ1-4, with a possible D match to TRBD1 (5 bases). The CDR3 spans 17 residues. Germline V gives CDR1 LGHNA, CDR2 YNFKEQ. Trimming pared 0 bases from V and 7 bases from J, leaving 18 bases between. The CDR3 is CASSQEGALPSGEKLFF. As DNA, the CDR3 is TGTGCCAGCAGCCAAGAAGGGGCTCTCCCGTCTGGTGAAAAACTGTTTTTT.

This chain links TRBV6-5 with TRBJ1-6; D not certain. The CDR3 has 16 residues. V lost 0 bases to trimming and J lost 7 bases, with 13 bases between them. Germline V gene sequence: CDR1 MNHEY, CDR2 SVGAGI. As DNA, the CDR3 is TGTGCCAGCAGTTACTCCCTGGCGGGGAACAATTCACCCCTCCACTTT. Its protein product is CASSYSLAGNNSPLHF.

The gene calls are TRBV7-3 and TRBJ2-5, with 13 bases fitting TRBD2. CDR3 length: 17 amino acids. Germline-derived CDR1 and CDR2 are SGHTA and FQGTGA. V lost 5 bases to trimming and J lost 5 bases; unmatched junction nucleotides: 11. The CDR3 DNA reads as TGTGCCAGCAGCCCAAAATCGGGACTAGCGGGAAAGGAGACCCAGTACTTC. Amino acids: CASSPKSGLAGKETQYF.

For this clone: At one end the junction does not follow the germline gene, possibly because of a read error. The V and J genes are TRBV7-9 and TRBJ2-7; tentative D call: TRBD2 (6 bases). Germline CDR1 and CDR2: SEHNR and FQNEAQ (reference sequence). The CDR3 extends over 14 amino acids. In DNA, the CDR3 is TGTTCCAGCACCGAGGAGGGAAGCTCCTACGAGCAGTACTTC. Its translation is CSSTEEGSSYEQYF.

The rearrangement links TRBV6-5 to TRBJ2-2; 8 bases are shared with TRBD1. Trimming removed 1 base from V and 5 bases from J; junction bases left unmatched: 6. CDR1 is MNHEY, CDR2 SVGAGI, per germline. The CDR3 covers 16 residues. In nucleotides, the CDR3 is TGTGCCAGCAGTTACTTGCAGGGGGCGGGGACCGGGGAGCTGTTTTTT. Encoded protein: CASSYLQGAGTGELFF.

The chain uses TRBV19 and TRBJ2-7, with 9 positions matching TRBD1. Germline V CDR1 and CDR2: LNHDA, SQIVND (reference sequence). This CDR3 has 13 residues. Germline trimming cut 4 bases from V and 5 bases from J; bases unmatched to any gene: 3. The CDR3 is CASSTGTGNEQYF. CDR3 coding DNA: TGTGCCAGTAGTACCGGGACAGGGAACGAGCAGTACTTC.

CDR3 region: CASSLPGSGGGDTQYF. CDR3 bases: TGTGCCAGTAGCCTCCCTGGGAGCGGGGGAGGAGATACGCAGTATTTT. This chain links TRBV19 with TRBJ2-3, with 8 nucleotides matching TRBD2. This CDR3 comprises 16 residues. Germline CDR1 reads LNHDA; CDR2 reads SQIVND (reference sequence). The J segment lost 5 bases and the V segment lost 6 bases, leaving 13 bases of the junction unmatched.

In the case of this clone: The sample carries other DNA sequences with the same CDR3. The chain is built from TRBV20-1 and TRBJ1-5; D ambiguous. The V end lost 4 bases, the J end lost 9 bases, and 10 bases lay between the germline ends. Germline V gene lookup returns CDR1 DFQATT and CDR2 SNEGSKA (reference sequence). The length of the CDR3 is 11 residues. CDR3 DNA: TGCAGTGCTAAGGAGGTGGGGCCCCAGCATTTT. Protein sequence: CSAKEVGPQHF.

The rearrangement uses TRBV19 and TRBJ2-1; TRBD2 matches 8 bases. The CDR3 consists of 13 residues. Germline-derived CDR1 and CDR2 are LNHDA and SQIVND (reference sequence). V dropped 5 bases and J dropped 6; count of bases not matched to a gene: 3. CDR3 nucleotide sequence: TGTGCCAGTAGTGGCGGGAGGCGCAATGAGCAGTTCTTC. As protein: CASSGGRRNEQFF.

DNA for the CDR3: TGTGCCAGCAACCCGGCGGGGGCAACTAATGAAAAACTGTTTTTT. It yields the protein CASNPAGATNEKLFF. The J gene is TRBJ1-4, the V gene TRBV27; a possible D gene is TRBD1 (5 bases). With 7 bases removed from V and 0 bases from J, the gap between germline ends came to 12 bases. The germline gives CDR1 MNHEY, CDR2 SMNVEV (reference sequence). CDR3 length: 15 residues.

This clone was observed at least ten times. The chain carries TRBV6-4 and TRBJ2-3, with 8 bases that match TRBD2. The CDR3 is 15 residues long. The germline CDR1 and CDR2 sequences are MRHNA and SNTAGT. J lost 3 bases, V lost 2 bases, and 4 bases had no gene match. CDR3 residues: CASSDSGSGTDTQYF. Written as DNA, the CDR3 is TGTGCCAGCAGTGACAGCGGGAGTGGGACAGATACGCAGTATTTT.

This clone has a handful of counts. V usage is TRBV4-1 and J usage is TRBJ2-3; TRBD2 matches at 10 bases. Germline V gene lookup returns CDR1 MGHRA and CDR2 YSYEKL. The trim removed 2 bases at V and 2 bases at J, leaving 4 bases unmatched. The CDR3 extends over 16 amino acids. The DNA for the CDR3 is TGCGCCAGCAGCCAACAGCGGGAGGGCTACACAGATACGCAGTATTTT. Residues: CASSQQREGYTDTQYF.

This clone came up a few times. This chain connects TRBV2 to TRBJ1-4; tentative D call: TRBD1 (6 bases). The germline CDR1 and CDR2 sequences are SNHLY and FYNNEI. The V gene lost 4 bases and the J gene lost 0 bases, with 12 bases spanning the gap. This CDR3 has 16 residues. CDR3: CASSVFQGTTNEKLFF. CDR3 bases: TGTGCCAGCAGTGTCTTCCAGGGGACAACTAATGAAAAACTGTTTTTT.

This clone appeared a single time. The V call is TRBV19, the J call TRBJ1-2, with D possibly being TRBD1 (5 bases). Trimming took off 11 bases at V and 7 bases at J, with 20 bases between the two ends. Germline-derived CDR1 and CDR2 are LNHDA and SQIVND (reference sequence). The CDR3 is 13 residues long. Here the CDR3 reads CAAGVLGGRGYTF. DNA for the CDR3: TGTGCCGCGGGAGTATTGGGGGGACGTGGCTACACCTTC. Combining the CDR3 with reference TRBV19 and TRBJ1-2 gives the whole variable domain DGGITQSPKYLFRKEGQNVTLSCEQNLNHDAMYWYRQDPGQGLRLIYYSQIVNDFQKGDIAEGYSVSREKKESFPLTVTSAQKNPTAFYLCAAGVLGGRGYTFGSGTRLTVV.

J is TRBJ2-5 and V is TRBV2; D perhaps matches TRBD2 (6 bases). From germline, CDR1 is SNHLY and CDR2 FYNNEI. Trimming took off 5 bases at V and 4 bases at J, with 17 bases between the two ends. The CDR3 length is 15 residues. CDR3 in amino acids: CASSPPGQGGETQYF. The CDR3 nucleotides read TGTGCCAGCAGTCCCCCCGGCCAGGGAGGAGAGACCCAGTACTTC.

The chain combines TRBV5-1 with TRBJ1-1, with a tentative D call TRBD1 (5 bases). Trimming shortened V by 6 bases and J by 3 bases, and 15 bases separated the two germline ends. This CDR3 is 14 amino acids long. Germline V lookup: CDR1 SGHRS, CDR2 YFSETQ. This CDR3 reads CASKFGGWDTEAFF. The CDR3 bases are TGCGCCAGCAAATTCGGGGGTTGGGACACTGAAGCTTTCTTT.

The chain links TRBV7-8 to TRBJ2-5; D possibly corresponds to TRBD2 (5 bases). Matching the DNA end better, TRBJ2-7 makes the J call doubtful. The length of the CDR3 is 15 residues. Germline values: CDR1 SGHVS, CDR2 FQNEAQ. The CDR3 here is CASSLFSSSPYEQYF. CDR3 bases: TGTGCCAGCAGCTTATTTTCTAGCAGCCCCTACGAGCAGTACTTC.

This chain's CDR3 is CASSLGLTYEQYF. In DNA form, the CDR3 reads TGTGCCAGCAGCTTGGGATTGACATACGAGCAGTACTTC. The rearrangement joins TRBV5-4 to TRBJ2-7; no clear D. This CDR3 region has 13 residues. Germline V gives CDR1 SGHNT, CDR2 YYREEE (reference sequence). Between the trimmed V and J ends, which lost 0 bases and 4 bases, there was a span of 8 bases.